This T cell receptor beta chain was recorded in a study of HIV-infected children after antiretroviral therapy interruption. Turning to the study itself: For the interruption arm, samples span week 0 through about 3 years after study end. Samples from the continuous-treatment group were taken at weeks 0, 48 and 150.

RNA-based 3' RACE libraries used unique molecular identifiers. MiXCR was run by TCRdb on the 3' RACE reads, yielding one entry per CDR3 protein. The sample gives tens of thousands of distinct CDR3 sequences, 4.3% of which show up once; 0.6% to 0.85% is in the top ten. The sample's treatment: PENTA 11 planned treatment interruption arm or continuous ART arm. There are 14 residues in the CDR3. Losses at the gene ends were 6 bases for V and 0 bases for J; bases not matched to a gene: 4. Germline loops: CDR1 ENHRY, CDR2 SYGVKD. Study observations and caveats: Naive CD4+ Gini coefficient rose by interruption end, suggesting clonal expansion.

This clonotype was seen only a few times. Its antigen is currently unknown. The starting material was CD45RA+ CD4+ T cells from PBMCs, pooled from several time points, obtained from a donor given antiretroviral therapy, either interrupted or continuous. Indicated subset: naive CD4+ CD45RA+ CD45RO- T cells. J is TRBJ1-1 and V is TRBV10-3; the match to TRBD1 covers 7 bases. This receptor was taken from a pool of human donors with HIV. The CDR3 reads CAIRSDRVNTEAFF. The CDR3 region has the DNA TGTGCCATCAGATCCGACAGGGTGAACACTGAAGCTTTCTTT.